This TCR beta chain was recovered during a study of cytomegalovirus exposure and HLA in healthy donors. A note on this clone: Its antigen is not known.

PCR amplification relied on 60 Vbeta primers (plus 13 Jbeta primers). Here immunoSEQ multiplex PCR was the method, and the copy in TCRdb shows in-frame clones only, minus some. The data contain around 150,000 clones, approximately 80% of them singletons. Study-wide results and caveats: Most of the TCR beta V segments (in an earlier analysis) were productive either about 87% or about 30% of the time. Associated with HLA alleles at 0.05 false discovery rate in a later analysis were about 17,000 TCR beta sequences. An ancestry cluster, one associated with Asian ancestry, reportedly showed fewer N-insertions than the 666-donor mean in a later analysis. Reportedly, HLA-A and HLA-B alleles of most subjects were accurately predicted from TCR beta.

The germline gives CDR1 MNHNY, CDR2 SVGAGI (reference sequence). The V end lost 6 bases, the J end lost 6 bases, and 14 bases lay between the germline ends. The CDR3 has 14 amino acids. Sequencing was performed on PBMCs. This TCR derives from a man younger than 45 in good health and CMV-seropositive. The rearrangement uses TRBV6-6 and TRBJ1-4, with D tentatively TRBD1 (5 bases). CDR3 residues: CASRNTGGDEKLFF. For the CDR3, the DNA is TGTGCCAGCAGGAATACAGGCGGGGATGAAAAACTGTTTTTT.